This T cell receptor beta chain stems from a study of blood T cell repertoires in COVID-19. Study context: Material from acute and convalescent COVID-19 was sourced from the United States, Italy and Spain. PBMCs, B-cell-depleted T cells, or T cells were the source of the cDNA or gDNA that made up the material.

The ends lost 1 base at V and 5 bases at J; junction bases unmatched: 4. Germline CDR1 and CDR2: SGHVS and FNYEAQ. The CDR3 spans 15 residues. How the authors handled the data: By means of reference gene primer amplification, nucleated cell counts were estimated. TCRdb's copy holds only in-frame clones and misses some; the assay was immunoSEQ multiplex PCR. Clone size and the V and J calls come from that table; the DNA yielded D and trimming. The sample comprises roughly 180,000 clones, 75% to 80% of which are singletons, and more than 6.5% rests with the top ten. The J gene is TRBJ2-3, the V gene TRBV7-6; 9 bases are shared with TRBD2. The source is a woman in her forties or fifties with active or convalescent COVID-19. Specimen: peripheral blood. This chain's CDR3 is CASSLGGLAGDTQYF. CDR3 nucleotide sequence: TGTGCCAGCAGCTTAGGGGGACTAGCAGGAGATACGCAGTATTTT.